This T cell receptor (beta chain) stems from a study of blood T cell repertoires in COVID-19. Turning to the study itself: There were acute and convalescent COVID-19 samples, and they came from the United States, Italy and Spain. PBMCs, B-cell-depleted T cells, or T cells were the source of the cDNA or gDNA that made up the material.

Original handling: Estimation of nucleated cell counts was performed using reference gene primer amplification. Data came from immunoSEQ multiplex PCR; TCRdb stores just in-frame clones and leaves some out. Clonal size and the V and J genes are those of that table, whereas D and trimming came from the DNA. The profile shows around 80,000 clones, around four fifths of them singletons. The CDR3 contains 17 residues. V trimming: 1 base; J trimming: 5 bases; junction bases outside the gene matches: 9. Germline V lookup: CDR1 SQVTM, CDR2 ANQGSEA. The sample taken for sequencing was peripheral blood. The receptor was derived from a human donor in a cohort sampled during active COVID-19. The rearrangement links TRBV29-1 to TRBJ2-1; 12 bases align to TRBD2. The CDR3: CSVEVLAGGSKNNEQFF. The DNA of the CDR3 is TGCAGCGTTGAAGTACTAGCGGGGGGCAGCAAGAACAATGAGCAGTTCTTC.